Listed here is a single TCR beta chain. Here immunoSEQ multiplex PCR was the method, and the copy in TCRdb shows in-frame clones only, minus some. This sample has 50,000 to 80,000 clones, with around 80% found just once. The CDR3 is made up of 14 amino acids. V was trimmed by 2 bases and J by 8 bases, leaving 15 bases between them. The germline CDR1 and CDR2 sequences are SGHTA and FQGNSA. The data stem from a study of blood T cell repertoires in COVID-19. The receptor's source is a woman aged 55-70 years with acute or convalescent COVID-19. The rearrangement joins TRBV7-2 to TRBJ1-2; D gene unclear. The sequenced sample consisted of peripheral blood. CDR3 bases: TGTGCCAGCAGCTTATTCTCTGGCGGAGGAGGCTACACCTTC. It encodes CASSLFSGGGGYTF.